What follows describes a single T cell receptor beta chain. The data were obtained in a study of blood T cell repertoires in COVID-19. On the study more broadly: Acute and convalescent COVID-19 specimens originated in the United States, Italy and Spain. T cells, B-cell-depleted T cells, or PBMCs supplied cDNA or gDNA.

It was during active infection that Seattle patients were enrolled and then longitudinally followed. As handled by the study authors: Estimated nucleated cell counts came from reference gene primer amplification. Clones were sequenced by immunoSEQ multiplex PCR, and TCRdb holds only the in-frame ones, with some missing. V, J and clone size were drawn from that table, and D and trimming were deduced from the DNA. The sample records roughly 160,000 clones, around 87% being singletons. CDR3 size: 15 residues. From germline, CDR1 is LNHDA and CDR2 SQIVND (reference sequence). V trimming: 7 bases; J trimming: 8 bases; junction bases outside the gene matches: 14.

The TCR was taken from a man between 60 and 70 years old with COVID-19, enrolled during active disease. What was sequenced was peripheral blood. This chain uses TRBV19 with TRBJ1-2; TRBD1 matches at 9 bases. In nucleotides, the CDR3 is TGTGCCAGTAAAAGCCGGGACAGGGTTTTGGGAGGCTACACCTTC. It encodes CASKSRDRVLGGYTF.